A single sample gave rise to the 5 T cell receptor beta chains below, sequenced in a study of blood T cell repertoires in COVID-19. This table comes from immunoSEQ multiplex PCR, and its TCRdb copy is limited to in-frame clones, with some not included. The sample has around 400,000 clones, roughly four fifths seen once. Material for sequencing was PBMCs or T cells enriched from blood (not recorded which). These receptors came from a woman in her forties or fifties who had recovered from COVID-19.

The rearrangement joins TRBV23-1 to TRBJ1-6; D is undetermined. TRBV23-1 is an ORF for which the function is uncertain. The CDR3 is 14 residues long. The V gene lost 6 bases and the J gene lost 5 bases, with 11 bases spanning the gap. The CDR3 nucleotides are TGCGCCAGCAGCATAGGCAGGAATAATTCACCCCTCCACTTT. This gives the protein CASSIGRNNSPLHF.

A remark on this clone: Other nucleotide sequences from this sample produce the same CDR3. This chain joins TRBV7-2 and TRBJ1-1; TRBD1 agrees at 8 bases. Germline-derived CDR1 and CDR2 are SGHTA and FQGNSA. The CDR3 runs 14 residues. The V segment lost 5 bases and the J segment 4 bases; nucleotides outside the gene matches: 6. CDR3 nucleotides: TGTGCCAGCAGCCGTACTACAGGGGGCACTGAAGCTTTCTTT. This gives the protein CASSRTTGGTEAFF.

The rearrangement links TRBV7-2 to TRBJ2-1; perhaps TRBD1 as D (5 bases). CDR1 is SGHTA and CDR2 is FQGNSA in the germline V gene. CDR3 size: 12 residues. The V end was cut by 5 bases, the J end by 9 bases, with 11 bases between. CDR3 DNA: TGTGCCAGCAGCCAAGACAGTTCTGAGCAGTTCTTC. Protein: CASSQDSSEQFF.

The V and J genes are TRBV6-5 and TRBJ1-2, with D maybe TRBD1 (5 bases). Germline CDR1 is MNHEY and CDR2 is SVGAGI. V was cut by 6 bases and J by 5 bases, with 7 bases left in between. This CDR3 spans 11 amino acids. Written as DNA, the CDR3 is TGTGCCAGCAGCGCAGGGTATGGCTACACCTTC. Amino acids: CASSAGYGYTF.

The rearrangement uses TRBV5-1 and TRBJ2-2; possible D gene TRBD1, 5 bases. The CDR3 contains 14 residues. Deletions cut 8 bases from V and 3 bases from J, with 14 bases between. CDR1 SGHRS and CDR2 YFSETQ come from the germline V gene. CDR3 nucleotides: TGCGCCAGTCAGGCAGGGCAGGACACCGGGGAGCTGTTTTTT. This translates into CASQAGQDTGELFF.